A single sample gave rise to the 7 T cell receptor beta chains below, sequenced in a study of regulatory T cells in long-lasting Graves disease (dated by TCRdb to the early 2020s). The receptor library was made with multiplex PCR. Reads for this sample came from an Illumina HiSeq 4000. iRepertoire HTBI primers and Arm-PCR amplification of CDR3 regions were used to construct TCR beta libraries. TCRdb reprocessing: public reads trimmed at Q25 with fastp, clones called with MiXCR, in-frame beta chains kept. Each CDR3 protein appears once, grouped with its most common genes and DNA. Present in this sample are some 300,000 distinct CDR3 sequences, 20% to 25% of which were seen just once. The ten largest make up more than 55% of the sample. This specimen's time point label, interpreted: persistent/refractory GD, antithyroid drugs over 5 years with positive TRAb. For both TCR sequencing and RNA sequencing, RNA was extracted from PBMCs using TRIzol.

Sample: peripheral blood mononuclear cells (PBMCs), taken when the disease was refractory, from a patient treated with antithyroid drugs. These receptors were obtained from a female donor with Graves disease.

As concerns this clonotype: A junction boundary mismatches the germline segment, possibly from a read error. The gene calls are TRBV20-1 and TRBJ2-1; 12 nucleotides line up with TRBD2. CDR3 length: 12 amino acids. Germline V gene sequence: CDR1 DFQATT, CDR2 SNEGSKA (reference sequence). The CDR3 loop is CSARDRTSGANF. The CDR3 DNA follows: TGCAGTGCTAGAGATAGGACTAGCGGGGCTAACTTC.

This clonotype was seen a few times. The V call is TRBV7-2, the J call TRBJ2-2, with 9 bases aligning to TRBD2. V lost 7 bases to trimming and J lost 6 bases; unmatched junction nucleotides: 6. This CDR3 contains 14 residues. Germline V lookup: CDR1 SGHTA, CDR2 FQGNSA. CDR3 DNA sequence: TGTGCCAGCACCCTTCTAGCGGGGTCCGGGGAGCTGTTTTTT. Protein: CASTLLAGSGELFF.

V is TRBV10-3 and J is TRBJ2-2; perhaps TRBD2 as D (6 bases). Germline CDR1 and CDR2: ENHRY and SYGVKD. This CDR3 contains 15 residues. The V and J ends lost 4 bases and 5 bases respectively, with 14 bases between them. The CDR3 loop is CAISGRRDTTGELFF. The CDR3 DNA reads TGTGCCATCAGTGGACGGCGGGATACAACCGGGGAGCTGTTTTTT.

This chain connects TRBV4-2 to TRBJ2-7; TRBD2 agrees at 9 bases. The CDR3 covers 17 residues. V gave up 1 base and J gave up 4 bases; unmatched junction bases: 11. CDR1 and CDR2 from the germline V gene are LGHNA and YNFKEQ. The CDR3 loop reads CASSQGLAEVQAYEQYF. The CDR3 bases are TGTGCCAGCAGCCAAGGACTAGCGGAAGTTCAAGCTTACGAGCAGTACTTC.

The chain is built from TRBV11-2 and TRBJ2-5; the D call may be TRBD1 or TRBD2 (5 bases each). The assigned J gene may be wrong: the sequence end matches TRBJ2-1 better. The CDR3 runs to 16 residues. From germline, CDR1 is SGHAT and CDR2 FQNNGV. The CDR3 DNA reads as TGTGCCAGCAGCCCCGCCCGGGGCAGCTTTTACAATGAGCAGTTCTTC. Its protein is CASSPARGSFYNEQFF.

The sample holds many counts of this clonotype. CDR3 DNA sequence: TGTGCCACCAGTGACACCTCATCGACGGACCAGCCCCAGCATTTT. This translates into CATSDTSSTDQPQHF. The chain has TRBV24-1 and TRBJ1-5; D unresolved. The CDR3 is made up of 15 amino acids. Germline lookup yields CDR1 KGHDR and CDR2 SFDVKD. The V end lost 4 bases, the J end lost 7 bases, and 16 bases lay between the germline ends.

The J gene is TRBJ2-7, the V gene TRBV27, with unresolved D. Trimming left V 6 bases short and J 0 bases short, with 15 bases between. The CDR3 is 15 residues long. Germline V gene sequence: CDR1 MNHEY, CDR2 SMNVEV (reference sequence). The DNA for the CDR3 is TGTGCCAGCAGAGGATGGGTCTCTAGCTCCTACGAGCAGTACTTC. This codes for CASRGWVSSSYEQYF.